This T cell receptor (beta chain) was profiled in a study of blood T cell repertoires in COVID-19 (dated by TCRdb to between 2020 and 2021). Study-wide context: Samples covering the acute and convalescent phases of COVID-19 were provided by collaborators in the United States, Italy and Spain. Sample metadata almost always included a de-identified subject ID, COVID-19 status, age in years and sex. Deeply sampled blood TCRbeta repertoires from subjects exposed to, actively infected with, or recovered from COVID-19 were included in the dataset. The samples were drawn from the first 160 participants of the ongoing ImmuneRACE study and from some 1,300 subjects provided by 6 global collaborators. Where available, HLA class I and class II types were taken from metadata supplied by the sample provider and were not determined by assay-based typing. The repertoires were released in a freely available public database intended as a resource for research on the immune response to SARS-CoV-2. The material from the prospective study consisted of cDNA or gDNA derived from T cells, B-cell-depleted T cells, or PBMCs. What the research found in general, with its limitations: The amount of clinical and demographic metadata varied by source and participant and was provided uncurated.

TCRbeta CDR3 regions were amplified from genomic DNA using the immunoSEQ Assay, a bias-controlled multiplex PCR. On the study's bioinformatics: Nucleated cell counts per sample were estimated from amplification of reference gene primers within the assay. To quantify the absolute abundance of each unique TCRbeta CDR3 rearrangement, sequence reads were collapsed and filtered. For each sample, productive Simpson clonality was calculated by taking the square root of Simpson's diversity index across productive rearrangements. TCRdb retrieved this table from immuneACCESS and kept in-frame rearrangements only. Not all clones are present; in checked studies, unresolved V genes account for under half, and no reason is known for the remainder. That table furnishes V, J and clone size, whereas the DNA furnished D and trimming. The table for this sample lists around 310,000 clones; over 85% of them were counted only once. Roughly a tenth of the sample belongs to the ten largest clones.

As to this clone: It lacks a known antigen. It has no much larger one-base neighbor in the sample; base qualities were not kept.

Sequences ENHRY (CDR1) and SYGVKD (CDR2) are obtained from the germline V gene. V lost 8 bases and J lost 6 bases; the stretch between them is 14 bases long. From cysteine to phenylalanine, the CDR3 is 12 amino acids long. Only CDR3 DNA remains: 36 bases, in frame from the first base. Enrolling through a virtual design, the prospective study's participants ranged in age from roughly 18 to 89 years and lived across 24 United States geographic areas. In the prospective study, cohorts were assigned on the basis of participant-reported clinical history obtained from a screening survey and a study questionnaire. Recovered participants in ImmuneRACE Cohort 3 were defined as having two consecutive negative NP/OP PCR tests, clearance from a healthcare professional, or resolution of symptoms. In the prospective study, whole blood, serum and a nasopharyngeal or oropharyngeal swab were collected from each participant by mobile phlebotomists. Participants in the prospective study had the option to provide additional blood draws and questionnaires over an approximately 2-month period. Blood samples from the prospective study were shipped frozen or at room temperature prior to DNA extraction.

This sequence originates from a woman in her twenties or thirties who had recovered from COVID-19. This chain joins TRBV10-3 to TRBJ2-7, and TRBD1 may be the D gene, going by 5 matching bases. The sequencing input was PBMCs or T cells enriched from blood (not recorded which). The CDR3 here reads CAIGAESSEQYF. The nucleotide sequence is TGTGCCATCGGGGCAGAAAGTAGCGAGCAGTACTTC.